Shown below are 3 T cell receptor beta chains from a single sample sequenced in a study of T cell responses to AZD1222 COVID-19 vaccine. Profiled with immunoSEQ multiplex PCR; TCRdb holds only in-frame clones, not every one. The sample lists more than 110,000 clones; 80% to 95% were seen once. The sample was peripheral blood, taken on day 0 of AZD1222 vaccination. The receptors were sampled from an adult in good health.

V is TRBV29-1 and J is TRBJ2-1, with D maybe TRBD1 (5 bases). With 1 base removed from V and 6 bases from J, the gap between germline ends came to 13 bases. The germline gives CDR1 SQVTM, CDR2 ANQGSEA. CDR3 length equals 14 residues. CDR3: CSVEVDGASNEQFF. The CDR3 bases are TGCAGCGTTGAAGTTGATGGGGCGTCCAATGAGCAGTTCTTC.

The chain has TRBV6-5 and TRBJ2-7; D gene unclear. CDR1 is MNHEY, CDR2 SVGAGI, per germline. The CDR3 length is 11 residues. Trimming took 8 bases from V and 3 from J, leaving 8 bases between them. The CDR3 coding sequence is TGTGCCAGCCGGAACCGCTACGAGCAGTACTTC. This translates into CASRNRYEQYF.

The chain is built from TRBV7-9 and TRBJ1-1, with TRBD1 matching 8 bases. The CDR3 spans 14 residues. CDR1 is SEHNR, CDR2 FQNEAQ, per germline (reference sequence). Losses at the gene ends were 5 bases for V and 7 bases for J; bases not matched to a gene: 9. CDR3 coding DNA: TGTGCCAGCAGCGACGGACAGGGCACCTTTGAAGCTTTCTTT. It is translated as CASSDGQGTFEAFF.